Below are 31 T cell receptor beta chains sequenced from a single sample in a study of T-cell memory formation after mild COVID-19. TCRdb reanalysed the 5' RACE reads using MiXCR and keeps one entry per CDR3 protein. The data contain roughly 370,000 distinct CDR3 sequences, 16% of them singletons. The sample taken for sequencing was PBMCs or a T cell subset sorted from them (not recorded which). These receptors were obtained from a man aged 18 to 29 who had mild COVID-19 (a few samples of this study predate the infection). Cell type and time point are not known.

This clonotype was observed a few times. This chain connects TRBV4-3 to TRBJ2-1; D perhaps matches TRBD2 (5 bases). Per germline, CDR1 LGHNA and CDR2 YSLEER. The V end lost 1 base, the J end lost 4 bases, and 5 bases lay between the germline ends. CDR3 length: 13 amino acids. As DNA, the CDR3 is TGCGCCAGCAGCCAAGGGACTTACAATGAGCAGTTCTTC. Translating it yields CASSQGTYNEQFF.

This clonotype was picked up a small number of times. The chain is built from TRBV5-1 and TRBJ2-1, with a tentative D call TRBD2 (7 bases). The length of the CDR3 is 13 residues. Trimming removed 2 bases at V and 8 bases at J, with 11 bases between. Germline values: CDR1 SGHRS, CDR2 YFSETQ. CDR3 nucleotides: TGCGCCAGCAGCTTTCCGGGGGGCGATGAGCAGTTCTTC. Its translation is CASSFPGGDEQFF.

The V call is TRBV28, the J call TRBJ1-1; no clear D. V lost 1 base to trimming and J lost 0 bases, with 12 bases between them. Germline CDR1 is MDHEN and CDR2 is SYDVKM. The CDR3 is made up of 16 amino acids. This CDR3 reads CASSLFAGNMNTEAFF. In nucleotides, the CDR3 is TGTGCCAGCAGTTTATTTGCAGGAAACATGAACACTGAAGCTTTCTTT.

This sequence joins TRBV7-2 and TRBJ2-2, with D unresolved. CDR1 is SGHTA, CDR2 FQGNSA, per germline. This CDR3 region has 15 residues. V shed 3 bases and J shed 0 bases, with 8 bases lying between them. The CDR3 DNA sequence: TGTGCCAGCAGCTTTTTTCGGGCGAACACCGGGGAGCTGTTTTTT. Translation gives CASSFFRANTGELFF.

This CDR3 is CASMYGVKETQYF. In DNA, the CDR3 is TGTGCCAGTATGTACGGGGTCAAAGAGACCCAGTACTTC. V is TRBV5-8 and J is TRBJ2-5; tentatively, D is TRBD2 (5 bases). CDR1 is SGHTS, CDR2 YDEGEE, per germline. This CDR3 has 13 amino acids. Trimming stripped 8 bases from V and 3 bases from J, with 14 bases between.

This chain connects TRBV29-1 to TRBJ2-3, with 7 bases aligning to TRBD2. The length of the CDR3 is 12 residues. Per germline, CDR1 SQVTM and CDR2 ANQGSEA. This CDR3 is CSVAGGTDTQYF. The CDR3 DNA reads TGCAGTGTAGCGGGCGGCACAGATACGCAGTATTTT.

The rearrangement links TRBV28 to TRBJ1-1; the D gene is possibly TRBD1 (5 bases). The germline gives CDR1 MDHEN, CDR2 SYDVKM. This CDR3 has 13 amino acids. Trimming cost V 4 bases and J 2 bases, with 8 bases left between them. The DNA for the CDR3 is TGTGCCAGCAGTTGGACACAAAACACTGAAGCTTTCTTT. Protein sequence: CASSWTQNTEAFF.

J is TRBJ1-1 and V is TRBV4-3; D might be TRBD1 (5 bases). V lost 0 bases, J lost 0 bases, and 8 bases lay in between. Per germline, CDR1 LGHNA and CDR2 YSLEER. This CDR3 has 15 residues. The CDR3 protein is CASSQDQGLNTEAFF. The CDR3 DNA is TGCGCCAGCAGCCAAGATCAGGGATTGAACACTGAAGCTTTCTTT.

Remarks on this clonotype: A much larger clone differs from this one at a single base, so this may be a read error. This chain connects TRBV29-1 to TRBJ2-7; D possibly corresponds to TRBD1 (6 bases). Germline V gives CDR1 SQVTM, CDR2 ANQGSEA. The CDR3 runs to 15 residues. The CDR3 DNA reads TGCAGCGTTGAAGATCCTGAGACAGGTGGCTACGATCAGTACTTC. This gives the protein CSVEDPETGGYDQYF.

The sample holds many counts of this clonotype. This chain connects TRBV6-1 to TRBJ2-5; 13 bases fit TRBD2. The CDR3 is 14 amino acids. Germline CDR1 reads MNHNS; CDR2 reads SASEGT. The ends lost 4 bases at V and 4 bases at J; junction bases unmatched: 0. The DNA for the CDR3 is TGTGCCAGCAGTGGACTAGCGGGGGGAGAGACCCAGTACTTC. This encodes CASSGLAGGETQYF.

Points on this clonotype: Sequence at one end of the junction differs from germline and may be a read error. The chain uses TRBV7-2 and TRBJ2-3; no clear D. The CDR3 is 14 amino acids. The germline CDR1 and CDR2 sequences are SGHTA and FQGNSA. The chain's CDR3 is CASSFGPHPDTKYF. In DNA form, the CDR3 reads TGTGCCAGCAGCTTCGGACCACATCCAGATACGAAGTATTTT.

The chain couples TRBV5-1 to TRBJ2-7; D possibly matches TRBD1 or TRBD2 (6 bases each). This CDR3 has 15 amino acids. In germline, CDR1 is SGHRS, CDR2 YFSETQ. The V and J ends lost 3 bases and 3 bases respectively, with 16 bases between them. This CDR3 is CASSWGETGYYEQYF. The DNA for the CDR3 is TGCGCCAGCAGCTGGGGGGAGACAGGCTACTACGAGCAGTACTTC.

This clonotype was observed a few times. The chain uses TRBV7-9 and TRBJ1-2; D is uncertain. The CDR3 contains 13 residues. Trimming shortened V by 5 bases and J by 7 bases, and 14 bases separated the two germline ends. CDR1 and CDR2 from the germline V gene are SEHNR and FQNEAQ (reference sequence). CDR3 coding DNA: TGTGCCAGCAGCCGCGAGGGCTCGCCTGGCTACACCTTC. Translating it yields CASSREGSPGYTF. The full variable domain, completed using reference TRBV7-9 and TRBJ1-2, is DTGVSQNPRHKITKRGQNVTFRCDPISEHNRLYWYRQTLGQGPEFLTYFQNEAQLEKSRLLSDRFSAERPKGSFSTLEIQRTEQGDSAMYLCASSREGSPGYTFGSGTRLTVV.

This clonotype has just a few counts. The rearrangement links TRBV6-5 to TRBJ1-1, with TRBD1 matching 8 bases. Germline V CDR1 and CDR2: MNHEY, SVGAGI. The CDR3 is 18 amino acids. Unmatched junction bases numbered 16, after V lost 6 bases and J lost 1 base. The CDR3 DNA reads as TGTGCCAGCAGAAACCGGACAGGGATAAGAGTCACGAACACTGAAGCTTTCTTT. Protein: CASRNRTGIRVTNTEAFF.

This clonotype was detected only a few times. J is TRBJ1-2 and V is TRBV7-2, with 12 bases fitting TRBD1. The CDR3 contains 15 residues. Germline lookup yields CDR1 SGHTA and CDR2 FQGNSA. J gave up 8 bases and V 1 base, and 5 bases lay outside the gene matches. CDR3 in amino acids: CASSLGGQGARGYTF. CDR3 in DNA: TGTGCCAGCAGCTTAGGGGGACAGGGGGCTCGCGGCTACACCTTC.

This clonotype was counted only a few times. The chain couples TRBV7-9 to TRBJ2-3, with D possibly matching TRBD2 (5 bases). V shed 1 base and J shed 14 bases, with 22 bases lying between them. The CDR3 loop spans 15 amino acids. CDR1 SEHNR and CDR2 FQNEAQ come from the germline V gene (reference sequence). The CDR3 bases are TGTGCCAGCAGCTTAGTGATGAGAGGGCTATCGGATTGGTATTTT. Residues: CASSLVMRGLSDWYF.

In this sample, this clonotype turned up a few times. The V call is TRBV10-3, the J call TRBJ2-3, with D tentatively TRBD1 (6 bases). This CDR3 is built from 15 residues. Germline CDR1 and CDR2: ENHRY and SYGVKD. V lost 4 bases to trimming and J lost 0 bases, with 11 bases between them. CDR3 loop: CAISGRGTSTDTQYF. CDR3 bases: TGTGCCATCAGTGGCAGGGGTACTAGCACAGATACGCAGTATTTT.

This clonotype was picked up a small number of times. The J gene is TRBJ1-2, the V gene TRBV6-4; TRBD1 might be the D (5 bases). Trimming took off 6 bases at V and 6 bases at J, with 14 bases between the two ends. CDR1 is MRHNA, CDR2 SNTAGT, per germline. The length of the CDR3 is 13 residues. The CDR3 bases are TGTGCCAGCAGCACGGGGACTGCTGATGGCTACACCTTC. Encoded protein: CASSTGTADGYTF.

This clonotype was seen only a few times. V usage is TRBV12-3 or TRBV12-4 and J usage is TRBJ2-7; D not certain. The CDR3 spans 13 residues. V shed 1 base and J shed 3 bases, with 7 bases lying between them. In nucleotides, the CDR3 is TGTGCCAGCAGTTTAGGGGTTTTCTACGAGCAGTACTTC. This encodes CASSLGVFYEQYF.

The chain is built from TRBV5-1 and TRBJ2-7; TRBD1 matches at 9 bases. Germline trimming cut 4 bases from V and 3 bases from J; bases unmatched to any gene: 8. CDR3 size: 15 residues. Germline V CDR1 and CDR2: SGHRS, YFSETQ. The CDR3 DNA is TGCGCCAGCAGCCCCGGGACAGGGAAGATCTACGAGCAGTACGTC. It is translated as CASSPGTGKIYEQYV.

The rearrangement joins TRBV6-2 or TRBV6-3 to TRBJ2-3; possibly TRBD1 or TRBD2 for D (5 bases each). The CDR3 spans 13 residues. Germline V gene lookup returns CDR1 MNHEY and CDR2 SVGEGT. V was clipped by 8 bases and J by 3 bases, with 12 bases between them. For the CDR3, the DNA is TGTGCCAGCCAAATTTGGGGGACAGATACGCAGTATTTT. Protein sequence: CASQIWGTDTQYF.

The chain has TRBV5-4 and TRBJ1-1; TRBD1 matches at 7 bases. The CDR3 spans 14 residues. Per germline, CDR1 SGHNT and CDR2 YYREEE (reference sequence). V lost 1 base and J lost 4; bases outside the gene matches: 4. The CDR3 sequence is CASSLPGQRTEAFF. The DNA for the CDR3 is TGTGCCAGCAGCTTGCCGGGACAGCGCACTGAAGCTTTCTTT.

The sample holds many counts of this clonotype. V gene TRBV5-1 combines with J gene TRBJ2-2, with D unresolved. In germline, CDR1 is SGHRS, CDR2 YFSETQ. Trimming left V 1 base short and J 7 bases short, with 14 bases between. CDR3 length: 15 residues. Written as DNA, the CDR3 is TGCGCCAGCAGCTTGTCACTGTCGTACCTCGGGGAGCTGTTTTTT. Translated: CASSLSLSYLGELFF.

Only a few counts were recorded for this clonotype. V is TRBV20-1 and J is TRBJ2-7; possible D gene TRBD2, 6 bases. CDR1 DFQATT and CDR2 SNEGSKA come from the germline V gene (reference sequence). The CDR3 is 15 residues long. V lost 6 bases to trimming and J lost 3 bases, with 21 bases between them. The DNA for the CDR3 is TGCAGTGCCAGCCCGGGACTTTTCGAATTCTACGAGCAGTACTTC. Amino acids: CSASPGLFEFYEQYF.

Comment on this clonotype: Germline is not matched at one junction end, which may reflect a read error. The V gene is TRBV4-2, the J gene TRBJ1-6; 9 bases are shared with TRBD1. This CDR3 contains 14 residues. Germline CDR1 reads LGHNA; CDR2 reads YNFKEQ. In DNA, the CDR3 is TGTGCCAGCAGCCGGGACAGGGATAATTCATCCCTCCACTTT. This gives the protein CASSRDRDNSSLHF.

V is TRBV7-9 and J is TRBJ2-7; tentatively, D is TRBD1 (6 bases). There are 11 residues in the CDR3. V dropped 4 bases and J dropped 6 bases, with 7 bases sitting between them. Germline V gene data show CDR1 as SEHNR and CDR2 as FQNEAQ (reference sequence). The CDR3 coding sequence is TGTGCCAGCAGCTCACAGGGCGAGCAGTACGTC. Its translation: CASSSQGEQYV.

The rearrangement links TRBV12-3 or TRBV12-4 to TRBJ2-4, with a possible D match to TRBD1 (6 bases). This CDR3 is built from 14 residues. The V end was cut by 6 bases, the J end by 8 bases, with 17 bases between. CDR3 coding DNA: TGTGCCAGCAGGAGAGCAGGGGCCTCGGACATTCAGTACTTC. It yields the protein CASRRAGASDIQYF.

This clonotype was counted many times. The chain recombines TRBV6-5 with TRBJ2-3, with D possibly called TRBD1 or TRBD2 (6 bases each). The CDR3 loop spans 14 amino acids. V was clipped by 7 bases and J by 2 bases, with 13 bases between them. CDR1 is MNHEY, CDR2 SVGAGI, per germline. As DNA, the CDR3 is TGTGCCAGCATCTCTCCGGGGGCCACAGATACGCAGTATTTT. Translating it yields CASISPGATDTQYF.

This clonotype was seen a few times. The DNA for the CDR3 is TGTGCCAGCAGTTTACGTAGAACCTACGAGCAGTACTTC. This gives the protein CASSLRRTYEQYF. The V call is TRBV27, the J call TRBJ2-7; D is unclear. V lost 2 bases and J lost 2, with 7 bases in between. The CDR3 runs to 13 residues. The germline V gene has CDR1 MNHEY and CDR2 SMNVEV (reference sequence).

The chain joins TRBV6-2 or TRBV6-3 to TRBJ2-3; 7 bases fit TRBD1. The CDR3 loop spans 14 amino acids. V lost 8 bases to trimming and J lost 1 base; unmatched junction nucleotides: 6. The germline V gene has CDR1 MNHEY and CDR2 SVGEGT. CDR3 DNA: TGTGCCAGCGGAAGGGGACAGCGCACAGATACGCAGTATTTT. This codes for CASGRGQRTDTQYF.

This chain uses TRBV28 with TRBJ2-7; tentatively, D is TRBD1 or TRBD2 (6 bases each). Germline-derived CDR1 and CDR2 are MDHEN and SYDVKM. V lost 3 bases and J lost 7, with 16 bases in between. The CDR3 is made up of 14 amino acids. The CDR3 region is CASSLAAGAGEQYV. In nucleotides, the CDR3 is TGTGCCAGCAGTTTGGCCGCAGGGGCGGGGGAGCAGTACGTC.